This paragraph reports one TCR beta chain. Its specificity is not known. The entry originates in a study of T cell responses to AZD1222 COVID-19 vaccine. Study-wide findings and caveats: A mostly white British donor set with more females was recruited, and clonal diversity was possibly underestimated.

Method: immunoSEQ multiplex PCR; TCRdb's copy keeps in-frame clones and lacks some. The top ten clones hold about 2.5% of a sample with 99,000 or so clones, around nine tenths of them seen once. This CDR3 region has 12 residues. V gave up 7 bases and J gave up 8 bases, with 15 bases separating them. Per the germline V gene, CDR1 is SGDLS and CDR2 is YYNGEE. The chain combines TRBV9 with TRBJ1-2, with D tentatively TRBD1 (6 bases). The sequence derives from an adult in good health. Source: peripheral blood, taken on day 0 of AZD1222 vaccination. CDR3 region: CASLSGAGGYTF. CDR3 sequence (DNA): TGTGCCAGCCTTTCGGGGGCGGGCGGCTACACCTTC.